This is a list of T cell receptor beta chains from one sample in a study of cytomegalovirus exposure and HLA in healthy donors. Sequencing used immunoSEQ multiplex PCR; TCRdb keeps in-frame clones, though not all of them. This table holds fewer than 250,000 clones, more than 80% found once. The source material was PBMCs. The origin of the receptors is a man aged 30 to 39 in good health and CMV-seronegative. Each CDR3 is given with its conserved first and last residue. The order of the fields is J gene, clone size, D gene, V gene, CDR3 protein, CDR3 DNA. A D gene is named only where the DNA matches it firmly. Some rows mark clone size as missing; the rest say once, few, many or name a class of expanded clone.

TRBJ2-7 NA NA TRBV10-3 CAIRTGLRSSYEQYF TGTGCCATCAGAACTGGACTGAGAAGCTCCTACGAGCAGTACTTC
TRBJ2-7 once TRBD1 TRBV5-1 CASSFTSQGSQYEQYF TGCGCCAGCAGCTTCACTTCACAGGGGTCCCAATACGAGCAGTACTTC
TRBJ1-2 NA TRBD1 TRBV7-2 CASSLARGQGALGYTF TGTGCCAGCAGCTTAGCGCGAGGACAGGGGGCGTTGGGCTACACCTTC
TRBJ2-6 NA TRBD1 TRBV2 CASSTGGSGANVLTF TGTGCCAGCAGCACAGGGGGTTCTGGGGCCAACGTCCTGACTTTC
TRBJ1-5 NA NA TRBV10-1 CASCGRSNQPQHF TGCGCCAGCTGTGGGCGGAGCAATCAGCCCCAGCATTTT
TRBJ2-3 NA NA TRBV5-1 CASSLVGGPTDTQYF TGCGCCAGCAGCTTGGTCGGGGGGCCCACAGATACGCAGTATTTT
TRBJ1-1 few TRBD1 TRBV7-2 CASSLRLSGTGGMGTEAFF TGTGCCAGCAGCTTACGATTGTCGGGGACAGGGGGAATGGGCACTGAAGCTTTCTTT
TRBJ2-1 NA TRBD1 TRBV2 CASIKRDSLWGRGDEQFF TGTGCCAGCATCAAACGGGACAGTCTGTGGGGTAGGGGCGATGAGCAGTTCTTC
TRBJ1-2 NA TRBD1 TRBV4-3 CASSRERQGANGYTF TGCGCCAGCAGCCGAGAACGACAGGGGGCTAATGGCTACACCTTC
TRBJ2-2 NA NA TRBV5-5 CASSSGIATGELFF TGTGCCAGCAGTTCAGGGATCGCGACCGGGGAGCTGTTTTTT
TRBJ2-7 few NA TRBV25-1 CASWSDGHYEQYF TGTGCCAGCTGGTCCGATGGGCACTACGAGCAGTACTTC
TRBJ2-1 NA NA TRBV18 CASSPPAGYEQFF TGTGCCAGCTCACCACCGGCAGGCTATGAGCAGTTCTTC
TRBJ1-5 NA NA TRBV9 CASSEGRGSNQPQHF TGTGCCAGCAGCGAAGGGAGGGGAAGCAATCAGCCCCAGCATTTT
TRBJ1-1 NA TRBD1 TRBV6-5 CASSLAWDSSTEAFF TGTGCCAGCAGTCTCGCTTGGGACAGCAGCACTGAAGCTTTCTTT
TRBJ1-6 NA NA TRBV4-1 CASSQAQALRNSPLHF TGCGCCAGCAGCCAAGCCCAGGCACTTCGGAATTCACCCCTCCACTTT
TRBJ1-5 once NA TRBV6-6 CASGSDYSNQPQHF TGTGCCAGCGGGAGTGATTATAGCAATCAGCCCCAGCATTTT
TRBJ1-6 NA NA TRBV4-3 CASSQGKVGGSNNSPLHF TGCGCCAGCAGCCAAGGGAAGGTGGGGGGTAGCAATAATTCACCCCTCCACTTT
TRBJ2-3 NA NA TRBV27 CASSLFTTSTDTQYF TGTGCCAGCAGTTTATTTACGACAAGCACAGATACGCAGTATTTT
TRBJ1-1 NA NA TRBV28 CASSFLANTEAFF TGTGCCAGCAGTTTCCTGGCTAACACTGAAGCTTTCTTT
TRBJ2-7 NA TRBD2 TRBV6-5 CASSNGRGDYEQYF TGTGCCAGCAGCAATGGGAGGGGTGACTACGAGCAGTACTTC
TRBJ1-3 NA NA TRBV12-2 CASRLGRGGQGPISDTIYF TGTGCAAGTCGCTTAGGTCGAGGCGGACAGGGGCCAATTTCGGACACCATATATTTT
TRBJ2-4 NA NA TRBV6-5 CASSSQGLGNIQYF TGTGCCAGCAGTAGCCAGGGGTTAGGGAACATTCAGTACTTC
TRBJ2-3 NA NA TRBV27 CASSLYRVTDTQYF TGTGCCAGCAGTTTATACAGGGTGACAGATACGCAGTATTTT
TRBJ2-1 few NA TRBV21-1 CASNYRGGDYNEQFF TGTGCCAGCAACTATAGGGGGGGCGACTACAATGAGCAGTTCTTC
TRBJ1-6 once NA TRBV2 CASSYGSYNSPLHF TGTGCCAGCTCGTACGGCTCCTATAATTCACCCCTCCACTTT